These 24 T cell receptor beta chains originate from one sample sequenced in a study of cytomegalovirus exposure and HLA in healthy donors. Both 60 Vbeta primers and 13 Jbeta primers went into the PCR. Sequencing used immunoSEQ multiplex PCR; TCRdb keeps in-frame clones, though not all of them. This repertoire shows about 99,000 clones, approximately 80% found once; its top ten account for about 5.7%. Sequencing was carried out using PBMCs. The receptors were gathered from a woman younger than 30 in good health and CMV-seropositive.

Written as DNA, the CDR3 is TGTGCCAGTACCCAAGCGGGAGCCCCAGAGACCCAGTACTTC. This encodes CASTQAGAPETQYF. The chain couples TRBV19 to TRBJ2-5, with TRBD2 matching 8 bases. In germline, CDR1 is LNHDA, CDR2 SQIVND (reference sequence). CDR3 length: 14 residues. The trim removed 7 bases at V and 4 bases at J, leaving 8 bases unmatched.

The V gene is TRBV6-1, the J gene TRBJ2-1; possibly TRBD2 for D (5 bases). Per germline, CDR1 MNHNS and CDR2 SASEGT. The CDR3 is made up of 16 amino acids. Trimming removed 1 base from V and 2 bases from J, with 12 bases in between. CDR3 sequence (DNA): TGTGCCAGCAGTGAAGTGCGGGCAGAAGCCTACAATGAGCAGTTCTTC. Translating it yields CASSEVRAEAYNEQFF.

V gene TRBV4-1 combines with J gene TRBJ1-4; 7 bases align to TRBD1. This CDR3 has 15 amino acids. CDR1 and CDR2 (germline): MGHRA, YSYEKL. V shed 3 bases, J shed 8 bases, and the junction held 9 bases outside the gene matches. The CDR3 DNA is TGCGCCAGCAGCCACACCACAGGGGCCATAGAAAAACTGTTTTTT. Protein product: CASSHTTGAIEKLFF.

The gene calls are TRBV27 and TRBJ1-2; 9 nucleotides agree with TRBD1. This CDR3 is 14 amino acids long. V shed 2 bases and J 3 bases; nucleotides not matched to a gene: 1. The germline CDR1 and CDR2 sequences are MNHEY and SMNVEV (reference sequence). The CDR3 protein is CASSLGTGYYGYTF. CDR3 nucleotide sequence: TGTGCCAGCAGTTTAGGGACAGGGTACTATGGCTACACCTTC.

The chain combines TRBV9 with TRBJ2-1; 8 positions agree with TRBD2. V lost 0 bases, J lost 8 bases, and 10 bases stayed unmatched. Germline values: CDR1 SGDLS, CDR2 YYNGEE. The length of the CDR3 is 16 residues. The CDR3 protein is CASSVGDGRALDEQFF. The DNA for the CDR3 is TGTGCCAGCAGCGTAGGTGACGGGAGGGCCCTCGATGAGCAGTTCTTC.

V gene TRBV6-5 combines with J gene TRBJ2-7; D gene uncertain. CDR3 length equals 11 residues. Trimming cost V 0 bases and J 10 bases, with 7 bases left between them. Per the germline V gene, CDR1 is MNHEY and CDR2 is SVGAGI. CDR3 sequence: CASSYSGHQYF. CDR3 DNA: TGTGCCAGCAGTTACTCTGGCCACCAGTACTTC.

The J gene is TRBJ1-4, the V gene TRBV29-1; 10 bases are shared with TRBD1. Looked up from germline, CDR1 is SQVTM and CDR2 is ANQGSEA. V was pared by 5 bases and J by 4 bases, with 7 bases of the junction left unmatched. This CDR3 region has 15 residues. CDR3 nucleotide sequence: TGCAGCGTTTTCAGGACAGGGGGGGATAATGAAAAACTGTTTTTT. As protein: CSVFRTGGDNEKLFF. The full variable domain, in which reference TRBV29-1 and TRBJ1-4 provide the parts outside the CDR3, is SAVISQKPSRDICQRGTSLTIQCQVDSQVTMMFWYRQQPGQSLTLIATANQGSEATYESGFVIDKFPISRPNLTFSTLTVSNMSPEDSSIYLCSVFRTGGDNEKLFFGSGTQLSVL.

The chain has TRBV28 and TRBJ2-5; TRBD2 might be the D (6 bases). The V gene lost 3 bases and the J gene lost 0 bases, with 8 bases spanning the gap. CDR1 is MDHEN and CDR2 is SYDVKM in the germline V gene. This CDR3 contains 14 residues. The DNA for the CDR3 is TGTGCCAGCAGTTTTCTAGCGTACCAAGAGACCCAGTACTTC. The encoded protein is CASSFLAYQETQYF.

The genes are TRBV19 and TRBJ1-5, with D maybe TRBD1 (5 bases). With 7 bases removed from V and 3 bases from J, the gap between germline ends came to 13 bases. The length of the CDR3 is 14 residues. In germline, CDR1 is LNHDA, CDR2 SQIVND (reference sequence). The CDR3: CASTAGQLNQPQHF. For the CDR3, the DNA is TGTGCCAGTACCGCGGGGCAGCTCAATCAGCCCCAGCATTTT.

This clone was seen more than once but under ten times. The rearrangement joins TRBV6-1 to TRBJ1-1; TRBD1 matches at 8 bases. V shed 7 bases, J shed 4 bases, and the junction held 5 bases outside the gene matches. Looked up from germline, CDR1 is MNHNS and CDR2 is SASEGT. This CDR3 has 13 amino acids. The DNA of the CDR3 is TGTGCCAGCAAACCTACAGGGGGCACTGAAGCTTTCTTT. Protein: CASKPTGGTEAFF.

The V call is TRBV6-6, the J call TRBJ2-3; 10 bases are a match to TRBD2. Per germline, CDR1 MNHNY and CDR2 SVGAGI (reference sequence). Losses at the gene ends were 8 bases for V and 6 bases for J; bases not matched to a gene: 11. This CDR3 comprises 15 residues. This CDR3 is CASRQALAGPDTQYF. The CDR3 nucleotides read TGTGCCAGCCGCCAGGCACTAGCGGGACCTGATACGCAGTATTTT.

The chain carries TRBV9 and TRBJ2-7; no firm D call. The V end was cut by 0 bases, the J end by 3 bases, with 7 bases between. The germline V gene has CDR1 SGDLS and CDR2 YYNGEE. The CDR3 is 13 amino acids. CDR3: CASSVEYGYEQYF. As DNA, the CDR3 is TGTGCCAGCAGCGTAGAATACGGCTACGAGCAGTACTTC.

The V gene is TRBV5-1, the J gene TRBJ1-4, with 7 bases that match TRBD1. Per the germline V gene, CDR1 is SGHRS and CDR2 is YFSETQ. This CDR3 comprises 14 residues. V lost 4 bases, J lost 8 bases, and 8 bases stayed unmatched. CDR3 residues: CASSTTGMLEKLFF. DNA for the CDR3: TGCGCCAGCAGCACGACAGGGATGTTAGAAAAACTGTTTTTT.

This clone occurred a few times. The rearrangement joins TRBV2 to TRBJ2-7; a possible D gene is TRBD2 (5 bases). CDR3 length: 14 amino acids. The V end was cut by 7 bases, the J end by 3 bases, with 16 bases between. CDR1 and CDR2 (germline): SNHLY, FYNNEI. The CDR3 reads CASIQGLAGYEQYF. CDR3 DNA: TGTGCCAGCATCCAAGGGCTAGCTGGCTACGAGCAGTACTTC. Drawing the rest from reference TRBV2 and TRBJ2-7, the complete variable domain is EPEVTQTPSHQVTQMGQEVILRCVPISNHLYFYWYRQILGQKVEFLVSFYNNEISEKSEIFDDQFSVERPDGSNFTLKIRSTKLEDSAMYFCASIQGLAGYEQYFGPGTRLTVT.

In regard to this clone: A much larger clone lies one base from this, so it may be a read error. J is TRBJ1-5 and V is TRBV5-1, with 7 bases identical to TRBD1. CDR1 and CDR2 from the germline V gene are SGHRS and YFSETQ. This CDR3 region has 17 residues. The CDR3 region has the DNA TGCGACAGCAGCTTAGAAGGGGGCTTCAATAGCAATCAGCCCCAGCATTTT. Its translation: CDSSLEGGFNSNQPQHF.

The V gene is TRBV18, the J gene TRBJ2-3, with TRBD2 matching over 14 bases. The V and J ends lost 0 bases and 4 bases, in that order; junction bases with no gene match: 0. CDR1 is KGHSH, CDR2 LQKENI, per germline. The CDR3 sequence is 16 residues long. The CDR3 DNA reads as TGTGCCAGCTCACCACCGGGACTAGCGGGAGCAGATACGCAGTATTTT. The encoded protein is CASSPPGLAGADTQYF.

The gene calls are TRBV6-5 and TRBJ1-1; 7 bases agree with TRBD1. Germline lookup yields CDR1 MNHEY and CDR2 SVGAGI. V shed 2 bases, J shed 9 bases, and the junction held 6 bases outside the gene matches. The CDR3 covers 13 residues. Here the CDR3 reads CASSYDEGAKAFF. CDR3 nucleotides: TGTGCCAGCAGTTACGATGAGGGGGCGAAAGCTTTCTTT.

This clone was seen more than once but under ten times. The chain employs TRBV6-5 and TRBJ1-1, with D tentatively TRBD1 (5 bases). Looked up from germline, CDR1 is MNHEY and CDR2 is SVGAGI. Trimming stripped 2 bases from V and 10 bases from J, with 8 bases between. This CDR3 contains 11 residues. The CDR3 protein is CASSYGGTAFF. DNA of the CDR3: TGTGCCAGCAGTTACGGGGGGACAGCTTTCTTT.

This chain uses TRBV27 with TRBJ2-1, with 10 bases identical to TRBD2. The CDR3 has 16 amino acids. The ends lost 4 bases at V and 2 bases at J; junction bases unmatched: 5. CDR1 and CDR2 from the germline V gene are MNHEY and SMNVEV (reference sequence). The CDR3 sequence: CASSSWTSGAYNEQFF. CDR3 bases: TGTGCCAGCAGTTCCTGGACTAGCGGCGCCTACAATGAGCAGTTCTTC.

This chain connects TRBV19 to TRBJ1-1, with D unclear. The CDR3 length is 13 residues. The germline V gene encodes CDR1 LNHDA and CDR2 SQIVND (reference sequence). Deletions cut 5 bases from V and 1 base from J, with 8 bases between. The CDR3 spells CASSRYGNTEAFF. DNA for the CDR3: TGTGCCAGTAGTCGGTACGGGAACACTGAAGCTTTCTTT.

V and J are TRBV29-1 and TRBJ1-5, with D uncertain. The CDR3 length is 11 residues. The V gene's germline CDR1 is SQVTM and CDR2 ANQGSEA. CDR3 DNA sequence: TGCAGTGTTTACGAGCCCCCGATGCAGCATTTT. Residues: CSVYEPPMQHF.

This clone appeared a few times. V gene TRBV29-1 combines with J gene TRBJ1-1; the D is unclear. Trimming cost V 4 bases and J 6 bases, with 15 bases left between them. CDR1 is SQVTM and CDR2 is ANQGSEA in the germline V gene. This CDR3 is built from 13 residues. The CDR3 DNA follows: TGCAGCGTTGGTGATGGGAGTGCATCTGAAGCTTTCTTT. It yields the protein CSVGDGSASEAFF.

The CDR3 loop is CASSSTGGHIGYTF. The DNA of the CDR3 is TGTGCCAGCAGCTCGACAGGGGGCCATATAGGCTACACCTTC. The chain links TRBV5-6 to TRBJ1-2; the match to TRBD1 covers 10 bases. V shed 3 bases, J shed 8 bases, and the junction held 7 bases outside the gene matches. There are 14 residues in the CDR3. The germline CDR1 and CDR2 sequences are SGHDT and YYEEEE.

The chain employs TRBV23-1 and TRBJ1-4; tentatively, D is TRBD1 (5 bases). TRBV23-1 is an ORF for which the function is uncertain. Deletions cut 2 bases from V and 0 bases from J, with 22 bases between. This CDR3 has 20 amino acids. CDR3 sequence: CASSQGAYRFRSATNEKLFF. CDR3 DNA sequence: TGCGCCAGCAGTCAAGGCGCCTACAGGTTCAGAAGCGCAACTAATGAAAAACTGTTTTTT.